This T cell receptor (beta chain) was identified in a study of vaccination and CD4 T cells after COVID-19. Study in general: The makeup of the convalescents was six males and four females, two of them Hispanic. Post-COVID draws followed diagnosis by a median roughly 93 days (range 35 to 161). General observations from the study: The median number of SARS-CoV-2-reactive clonotypes increased from about 20 to 38, a change that did not reach significance.

The CDR3 length is 14 residues. Trimming shortened V by 3 bases and J by 0 bases, and 9 bases separated the two germline ends. Germline loops: CDR1 SGHTA, CDR2 FQGNSA. The Oncomine TCR Beta short-read assay sequenced DNA from cultured CD4+ T cells. Via MiXCR, TCRdb re-called the PCR reads, giving one row per CDR3 protein. The sample has 15,000 to 20,000 distinct CDR3 sequences, almost 60% seen once. Concerning this clonotype itself: Its antigen remains unknown.

Treatment here: roughly 10-day PBMC culture with coronavirus spike peptide pools or control peptides (ViraFEST assay). This sequence was found in a human donor who had recovered from COVID-19. The source material was CD4+ T cells from blood, cultured in vitro. The chain has TRBV7-2 and TRBJ2-7; no firm D call. The CDR3 DNA follows: TGTGCCAGCAGCTTGGGGTCCAGCTCCTACGAGCAGTACTTC. Translation: CASSLGSSSYEQYF.